This TCR beta chain comes out of a study of blood T cell repertoires in COVID-19. Study-level background: The cDNA or gDNA used as material had been derived from T cells, B-cell-depleted T cells, or PBMCs.

Libraries were prepared by immunoSEQ multiplex PCR; TCRdb keeps only in-frame clonotypes and omits some of them. The table records 200,000 to 300,000 clones, about nine tenths of them present only once. This clone was recorded only once. Sequencing was carried out using peripheral blood. This receptor was taken from a person between 18 and 35 years old with COVID-19, enrolled during active disease.

This CDR3 is CATSDTRQGQETQYF. CDR3 nucleotides: TGTGCCACCAGTGATACCCGACAGGGGCAAGAGACCCAGTACTTC. The rearrangement links TRBV24-1 to TRBJ2-5, with TRBD1 matching over 8 bases. Trimming took 3 bases from V and 2 from J; bases not matched to a gene: 4. Germline V gives CDR1 KGHDR, CDR2 SFDVKD. The CDR3 is 15 residues long.